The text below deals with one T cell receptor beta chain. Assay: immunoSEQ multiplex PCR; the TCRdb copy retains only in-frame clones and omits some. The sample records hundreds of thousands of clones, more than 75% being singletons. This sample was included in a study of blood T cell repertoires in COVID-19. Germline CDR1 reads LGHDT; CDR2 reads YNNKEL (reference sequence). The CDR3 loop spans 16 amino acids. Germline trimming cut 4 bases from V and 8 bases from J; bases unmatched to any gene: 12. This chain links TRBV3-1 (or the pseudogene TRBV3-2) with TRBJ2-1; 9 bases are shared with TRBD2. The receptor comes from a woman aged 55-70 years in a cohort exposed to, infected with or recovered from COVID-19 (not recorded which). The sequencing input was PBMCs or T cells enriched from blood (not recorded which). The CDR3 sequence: CASSPRDSGSLYEQFF. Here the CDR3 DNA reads TGTGCCAGCAGCCCCCGAGATAGCGGGAGTTTGTATGAGCAGTTCTTC.